The 19 T cell receptor beta chains listed next were all sequenced from one sample in a study of T cells in Graves' hyperthyroidism and ophthalmopathy. RNA transcripts were the template for amplifying TCR beta CDR3 regions. The HTBI primer set was used in a first-round RT-PCR of the TCR CDR3. TCRdb processed the multiplex PCR reads anew with MiXCR; each CDR3 protein has one entry. The sample holds about 720,000 distinct CDR3 sequences, over 15% seen once. What was sequenced was blood. The receptors were sampled from a woman aged 45-59 years with Graves' hyperthyroidism that later progressed to Graves' ophthalmopathy.

This clonotype showed up many times. V usage is TRBV7-3 and J usage is TRBJ2-3; 15 bases fit TRBD2. V dropped 1 base and J dropped 3; count of bases not matched to a gene: 11. The germline V gene encodes CDR1 SGHTA and CDR2 FQGTGA. The CDR3 contains 20 residues. This chain's CDR3 is CASSLMARTSGGGVTDTQYF. CDR3 coding DNA: TGTGCCAGCAGCTTAATGGCTCGGACTAGCGGGGGGGGAGTAACAGATACGCAGTATTTT.

This clonotype was recorded at least ten times. The rearrangement joins TRBV18 to TRBJ1-1; D gene ambiguous. The V gene lost 5 bases and the J gene lost 8 bases, with 15 bases spanning the gap. This CDR3 is 13 amino acids long. The germline V gene has CDR1 KGHSH and CDR2 LQKENI. CDR3 bases: TGTGCCAGCTCAATACGGGAGCGTCAAGAAGCTTTCTTT. Its protein product is CASSIRERQEAFF.

The chain carries TRBV15 and TRBJ2-5; D is unclear. Germline lookup yields CDR1 LNHNV and CDR2 YYDKDF (reference sequence). The CDR3 is 14 residues long. Trimming took 0 bases from V and 4 from J, leaving 9 bases between them. This chain's CDR3 is CATSRDWRGETQYF. The CDR3 DNA follows: TGTGCCACCAGCAGAGATTGGCGTGGAGAGACCCAGTACTTC.

V gene TRBV20-1 combines with J gene TRBJ2-3; 8 bases map to TRBD2. The junction had 17 bases not matched to a gene; V was cut back by 5 bases and J by 10 bases. CDR3 length: 15 residues. Germline loops: CDR1 DFQATT, CDR2 SNEGSKA (reference sequence). This CDR3 is CSAPHPGGGGPAQYF. The DNA for the CDR3 is TGCAGTGCTCCTCATCCCGGGGGGGGGGGCCCCGCGCAGTATTTT.

This clonotype was found many times. The CDR3 reads CASSYTSGGAETQYF. CDR3 in DNA: TGCGCCAGCAGCTACACTAGCGGGGGGGCCGAGACCCAGTACTTC. This chain joins TRBV5-1 and TRBJ2-5, with 13 bases aligning to TRBD2. V dropped 3 bases and J dropped 5; count of bases not matched to a gene: 4. This CDR3 has 15 amino acids. Germline-derived CDR1 and CDR2 are SGHRS and YFSETQ.

V and J are TRBV5-6 and TRBJ2-2; no reliable D call. The germline V gene encodes CDR1 SGHDT and CDR2 YYEEEE. The CDR3 sequence is 13 residues long. Deletions cut 4 bases from V and 6 bases from J, with 10 bases between. This chain's CDR3 is CASSRISPGELFF. The CDR3, as DNA: TGTGCCAGCAGCCGGATTTCGCCCGGGGAGCTGTTTTTT.

The sample holds many counts of this clonotype. The chain joins TRBV6-5 to TRBJ2-1; unclear D gene. The V end was cut by 2 bases, the J end by 7 bases, with 12 bases between. CDR1 MNHEY and CDR2 SVGAGI come from the germline V gene. There are 14 residues in the CDR3. Written as DNA, the CDR3 is TGTGCCAGCAGTTACGCCGGCCTTGGGAATGAGCAGTTCTTC. It translates to CASSYAGLGNEQFF.

The rearrangement links TRBV3-1 to TRBJ1-5, with D perhaps matching TRBD1 (5 bases). This CDR3 spans 14 amino acids. The V and J ends lost 5 bases and 6 bases respectively, with 14 bases between them. In germline, CDR1 is LGHDT, CDR2 YNNKEL (reference sequence). The CDR3 DNA reads TGTGCCAGCAGCTCCGAGGTGGGGACTCAGCCCCAGCATTTT. Its translation: CASSSEVGTQPQHF. Combining the CDR3 with reference TRBV3-1 and TRBJ1-5 gives the whole variable domain DTAVSQTPKYLVTQMGNDKSIKCEQNLGHDTMYWYKQDSKKFLKIMFSYNNKELIINETVPNRFSPKSPDKAHLNLHINSLELGDSAVYFCASSSEVGTQPQHFGDGTRLSIL.

The chain combines TRBV5-4 with TRBJ1-3; 8 bases line up with TRBD1. CDR1 is SGHNT and CDR2 is YYREEE in the germline V gene (reference sequence). CDR3 length equals 13 residues. V was pared by 4 bases and J by 7 bases, with 4 bases of the junction left unmatched. The CDR3: CASSTDRANTIYF. As DNA, the CDR3 is TGTGCCAGCAGCACGGACAGGGCGAACACCATATATTTT. The full variable domain, in which reference TRBV5-4 and TRBJ1-3 provide the parts outside the CDR3, is ETGVTQSPTHLIKTRGQQVTLRCSSQSGHNTVSWYQQALGQGPQFIFQYYREEENGRGNFPPRFSGLQFPNYSSELNVNALELDDSALYLCASSTDRANTIYFGEGSWLTVV.

This clonotype was seen at least ten times. The J gene is TRBJ1-1, the V gene TRBV5-1; D remains ambiguous. This CDR3 has 14 amino acids. Trimming took off 4 bases at V and 1 base at J, with 11 bases between the two ends. The germline gives CDR1 SGHRS, CDR2 YFSETQ. CDR3 loop: CASSPETGNTEAFF. CDR3 nucleotide sequence: TGCGCCAGCAGCCCAGAGACCGGGAACACTGAAGCTTTCTTT.

This clonotype has at least ten counts. The J gene is TRBJ1-5, the V gene TRBV12-3 or TRBV12-4; D remains unclear. This CDR3 region has 15 residues. V was clipped by 0 bases and J by 6 bases, with 12 bases between them. The CDR3 bases are TGTGCCAGCAGTTTAGCGGCGCGGGAAGGTCAGCCCCAGCATTTT. This translates into CASSLAAREGQPQHF.

Only a few counts were recorded for this clonotype. CDR3 amino acids: CASSSPRDAQTYNEQFF. The CDR3 bases are TGTGCCAGCAGTTCACCCAGGGACGCACAAACCTACAATGAGCAGTTCTTC. The chain has TRBV12-3 or TRBV12-4 and TRBJ2-1, with D perhaps given as TRBD1 or TRBD2 (5 bases each). The CDR3 is 17 residues long. Deletions cut 4 bases from V and 2 bases from J, with 18 bases between.

The rearrangement joins TRBV29-1 to TRBJ1-1; D gene uncertain. V lost 7 bases and J 4 bases, leaving 10 bases between the germline ends. Germline assignment: CDR1 SQVTM and CDR2 ANQGSEA. This CDR3 is 11 amino acids long. CDR3 DNA sequence: TGCAGCGCCGAAGGAGGCACTGAAGCTTTCTTT. This translates into CSAEGGTEAFF. Looking up the rest from reference TRBV29-1 and TRBJ1-1 gives the full variable domain: SAVISQKPSRDICQRGTSLTIQCQVDSQVTMMFWYRQQPGQSLTLIATANQGSEATYESGFVIDKFPISRPNLTFSTLTVSNMSPEDSSIYLCSAEGGTEAFFGQGTRLTVV.

Only a few counts were recorded for this clonotype. The V and J genes are TRBV6-1 and TRBJ2-1; 8 bases match TRBD2. With 5 bases clipped from V and 3 bases from J, the junction kept 9 bases outside the gene matches. The CDR3 is 16 residues long. Germline CDR1 MNHNS, CDR2 SASEGT. Here the CDR3 DNA reads TGTGCCAGCAGTCGTAGCGGGGCCGGCTTCTACAATGAGCAGTTCTTC. This translates into CASSRSGAGFYNEQFF.

This chain links TRBV10-3 with TRBJ2-2; no definite D call. The V end was cut by 2 bases, the J end by 0 bases, with 10 bases between. The germline V gene encodes CDR1 ENHRY and CDR2 SYGVKD. The CDR3 loop spans 16 amino acids. This CDR3 reads CAISENDASNTGELFF. The CDR3 nucleotides are TGTGCCATCAGTGAGAACGACGCCTCGAACACCGGGGAGCTGTTTTTT.

This clonotype was recorded a few times. This chain uses TRBV24-1 with TRBJ2-5, with D unclear. The CDR3 extends over 11 amino acids. V gave up 7 bases and J gave up 5 bases, with 7 bases separating them. Germline V CDR1 and CDR2: KGHDR, SFDVKD. In nucleotides, the CDR3 is TGTGCCACCAGCGCACGGGAGACCCAGTACTTC. This codes for CATSARETQYF.

The genes are TRBV6-1 and TRBJ2-1; D gene ambiguous. With 7 bases removed from V and 3 bases from J, the gap between germline ends came to 4 bases. This CDR3 is 11 amino acids long. From germline, CDR1 is MNHNS and CDR2 SASEGT. This CDR3 reads CASKGYNEQFF. The CDR3 DNA reads TGTGCCAGCAAGGGCTACAATGAGCAGTTCTTC.

This clonotype was counted between two and nine times. The chain joins TRBV18 to TRBJ2-7; D possibly uses TRBD1 or TRBD2 (5 bases each). This CDR3 region has 14 residues. Trimming removed 8 bases at V and 0 bases at J, with 14 bases between. Germline CDR1 KGHSH, CDR2 LQKENI. CDR3 nucleotides: TGTGCCAGCCAACGGGACGGAGACTCCTACGAGCAGTACTTC. Protein: CASQRDGDSYEQYF.

This sequence joins TRBV6-1 and TRBJ1-5; D uncertain. Trimming pared 6 bases from V and 4 bases from J, leaving 19 bases between. The germline gives CDR1 MNHNS, CDR2 SASEGT. The CDR3 contains 16 residues. The CDR3: CASSRGASYDNQPQHF. DNA for the CDR3: TGTGCCAGCAGCAGAGGCGCCTCATACGATAATCAGCCCCAGCATTTT.